The entry below describes one T cell receptor beta chain. Antigen: not known. This record comes from a study of radiotherapy plus CTLA-4 blockade in lung cancer. Study observations and caveats: An expansion of tumor-derived TCR clones occurred in blood after radiotherapy plus ipilimumab.

The CDR3 runs 16 residues. Germline V gene data show CDR1 as SGHRS and CDR2 as YFSETQ. Deletions cut 0 bases from V and 4 bases from J, with 11 bases between. The protocol was immunoSEQ multiplex PCR, while the TCRdb copy is restricted to in-frame clones and leaves out a portion. The sample consists of approximately 33,000 clones, around 73% of them appearing once. This chain joins TRBV5-1 and TRBJ2-6, with a tentative D call TRBD1 (5 bases). The sequencing used peripheral blood, collected from a patient treated with radiotherapy plus ipilimumab. This clonotype originated in a human donor with non-small cell lung cancer who had stable disease on radiotherapy plus ipilimumab. CDR3 coding DNA: TGCGCCAGCAGCTTGGAGTGGACATCGGGGGCCAACGTCCTGACTTTC. Translated, it gives CASSLEWTSGANVLTF.